This is a list of T cell receptor beta chains from one sample in a study of T-cell reconstitution after alpha-beta-depleted transplantation in children. One entry per CDR3 protein results from TCRdb running MiXCR on the PCR reads. Among 95,000 to 150,000 distinct CDR3 sequences listed, more than 20% were seen once. Sequenced here: PBMCs, mostly from graft donor cells, sampled 180 days after TCRalphabeta/CD19-depleted stem cell transplant. These receptors originate from a male patient under 10 years old who had a stem cell transplant for chronic granulomatous disease, so the T cells may come from the graft donor. CDR3s include the opening cysteine and the closing phenylalanine or tryptophan. D genes are given only for firm matches. Only some rows state a clone size, as once, few, many or a class for expanded clones.

d_call	v_call	clone_size	j_call	cdr3_nt	cdr3_aa
-	TRBV20-1	many	TRBJ2-1	TGCAGTGCCCCTGTCGGAGCGAGGCAGTTCTTC	CSAPVGARQFF
-	TRBV12-3/TRBV12-4	few	TRBJ1-4	TGTGCCAGCAGTTTAGACTTACAGGGCGGAGTTGAAAAACTGTTTTTT	CASSLDLQGGVEKLFF
-	TRBV7-9	-	TRBJ2-1	TGTGCCAGCAGCCCTGGCGAAGGTAGCCATGAGCAGTTCTTC	CASSPGEGSHEQFF
TRBD1	TRBV20-1	-	TRBJ2-4	TGCAGTGCCCCATCCCGGGACAGTGAAGGGAACATTCAGTACTTC	CSAPSRDSEGNIQYF
TRBD1	TRBV20-1	-	TRBJ2-4	TGCAGTGCTAAATTCGACAGGGAACACATTCAGTACTTC	CSAKFDREHIQYF
-	TRBV6-5	few	TRBJ2-3	TGTGCCAGCAGTTCTGGACCCCCCCGGGATACGCAGTATTTT	CASSSGPPRDTQYF
-	TRBV4-3	-	TRBJ2-1	TGCGCCAGCAGCCAAAAAGACAGGAGCTCCTACAATGAGCAGTTCTTC	CASSQKDRSSYNEQFF
TRBD2	TRBV5-1	-	TRBJ2-1	TGCGCCAGCAGCTTGGCAACTAGCGGGGGCAATGAGCAGTTCTTC	CASSLATSGGNEQFF
-	TRBV12-3/TRBV12-4	many	TRBJ1-6	TGTGCCAGCAGTCGTCTACAGGGCCGGTCACCCCTCCACTTT	CASSRLQGRSPLHF
TRBD1	TRBV20-1	-	TRBJ2-7	TGCAGTGCTAGATATGGGACAGCCTACGAGCAGTACTTC	CSARYGTAYEQYF
-	TRBV7-3	few	TRBJ2-2	TGTGCCAGCAGCTTAGCAGGGGACCCCGGGGAGCTGTTTTTT	CASSLAGDPGELFF
TRBD2	TRBV3-1	once	TRBJ2-7	TGTGCCAGCAGCTGGGGACTATCGGTGACCTACGAGCAGTACTTC	CASSWGLSVTYEQYF
-	TRBV29-1	few	TRBJ2-3	TGCAGCGGGGGTTTAGGCGGCCCGGGTCCCACAGATACGCAGTATTTT	CSGGLGGPGPTDTQYF
TRBD2	TRBV12-3/TRBV12-4	few	TRBJ2-7	TGTGCCAGCAGTCCGGGACTAGCGGGAGTGTACGAGCAGTACTTC	CASSPGLAGVYEQYF
-	TRBV12-3/TRBV12-4	many	TRBJ2-5	TGTGCCAGCACCCTGAGGTCGGACCAAGAGACCCAGTACTTC	CASTLRSDQETQYF
-	TRBV27	many	TRBJ1-2	TGTGCCAGCAGTTACGGGACAAGGGAAGCCTACACCTTC	CASSYGTREAYTF
-	TRBV5-1	-	TRBJ2-1	TGCGCCAGCAGCTTGCGGAGTTACGATGAGCAGTTCTTC	CASSLRSYDEQFF